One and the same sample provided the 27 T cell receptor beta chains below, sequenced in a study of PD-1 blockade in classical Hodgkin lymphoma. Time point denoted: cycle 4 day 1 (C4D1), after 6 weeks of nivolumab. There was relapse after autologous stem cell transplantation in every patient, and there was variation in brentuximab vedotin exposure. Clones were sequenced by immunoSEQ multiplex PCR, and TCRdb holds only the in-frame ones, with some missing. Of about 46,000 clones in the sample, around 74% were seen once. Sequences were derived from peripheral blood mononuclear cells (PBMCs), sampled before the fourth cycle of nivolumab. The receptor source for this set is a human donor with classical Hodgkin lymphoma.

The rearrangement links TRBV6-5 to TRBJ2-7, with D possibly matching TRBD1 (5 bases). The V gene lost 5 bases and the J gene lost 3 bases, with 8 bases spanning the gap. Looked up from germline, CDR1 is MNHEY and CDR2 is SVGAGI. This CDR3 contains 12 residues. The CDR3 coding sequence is TGTGCCAGCAGTCACAGGATCTACGAGCAGTACTTC. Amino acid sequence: CASSHRIYEQYF.

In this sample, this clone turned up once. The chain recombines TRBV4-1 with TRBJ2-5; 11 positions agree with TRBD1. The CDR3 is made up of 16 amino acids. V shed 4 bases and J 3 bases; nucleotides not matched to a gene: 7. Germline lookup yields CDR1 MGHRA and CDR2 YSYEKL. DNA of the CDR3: TGCGCCAGCAGCCCCATGGACAGGGGGCAAGAAGAGACCCAGTACTTC. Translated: CASSPMDRGQEETQYF.

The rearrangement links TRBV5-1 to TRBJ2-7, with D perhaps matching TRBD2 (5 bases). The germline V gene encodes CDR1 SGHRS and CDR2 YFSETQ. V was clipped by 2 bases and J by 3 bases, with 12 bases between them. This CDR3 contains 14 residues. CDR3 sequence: CASSFDYGGYEQYF. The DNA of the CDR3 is TGCGCCAGCAGCTTCGACTACGGAGGCTACGAGCAGTACTTC.

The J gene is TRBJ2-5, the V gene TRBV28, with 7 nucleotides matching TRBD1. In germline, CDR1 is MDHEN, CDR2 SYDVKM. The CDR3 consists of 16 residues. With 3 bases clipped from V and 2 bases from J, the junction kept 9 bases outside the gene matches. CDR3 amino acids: CASSLSFGTAQETQYF. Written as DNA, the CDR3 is TGTGCCAGCAGTTTGTCATTCGGGACAGCGCAAGAGACCCAGTACTTC.

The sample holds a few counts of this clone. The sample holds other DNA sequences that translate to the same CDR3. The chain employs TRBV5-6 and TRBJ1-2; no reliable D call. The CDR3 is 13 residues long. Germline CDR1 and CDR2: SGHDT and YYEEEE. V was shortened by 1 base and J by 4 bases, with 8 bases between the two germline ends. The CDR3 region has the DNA TGTGCCAGCAGCTTGAGAGGTTTCTATGGCTACACCTTC. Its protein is CASSLRGFYGYTF.

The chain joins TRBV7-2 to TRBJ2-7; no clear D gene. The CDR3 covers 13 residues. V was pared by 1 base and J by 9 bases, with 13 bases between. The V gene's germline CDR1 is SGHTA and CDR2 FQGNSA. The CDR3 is CASSLGVSRAQYF. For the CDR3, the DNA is TGTGCCAGCAGCTTAGGCGTCAGTCGAGCGCAGTACTTC.

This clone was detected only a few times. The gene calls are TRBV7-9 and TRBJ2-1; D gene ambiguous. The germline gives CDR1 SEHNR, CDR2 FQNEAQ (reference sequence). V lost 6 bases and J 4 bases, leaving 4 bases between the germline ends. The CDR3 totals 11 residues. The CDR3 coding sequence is TGTGCCAGCAGAGGGTACAATGAGCAGTTCTTC. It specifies CASRGYNEQFF.

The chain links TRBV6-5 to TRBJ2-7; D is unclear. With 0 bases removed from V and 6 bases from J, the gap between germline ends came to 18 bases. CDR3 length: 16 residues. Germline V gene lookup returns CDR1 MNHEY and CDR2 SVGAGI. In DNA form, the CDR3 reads TGTGCCAGCAGTTACTCTCCGGCCAGCGCTGGTCGCGAGCAGTACTTC. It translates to CASSYSPASAGREQYF.

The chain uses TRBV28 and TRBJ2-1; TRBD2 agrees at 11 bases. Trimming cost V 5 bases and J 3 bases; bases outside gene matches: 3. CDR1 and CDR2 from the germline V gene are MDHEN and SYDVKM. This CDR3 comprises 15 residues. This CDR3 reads CASSPTSGSYNEQFF. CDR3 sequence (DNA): TGTGCCAGCAGTCCCACTAGCGGGAGCTACAATGAGCAGTTCTTC. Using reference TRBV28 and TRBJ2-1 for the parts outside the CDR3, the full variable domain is DVKVTQSSRYLVKRTGEKVFLECVQDMDHENMFWYRQDPGLGLRLIYFSYDVKMKEKGDIPEGYSVSREKKERFSLILESASTNQTSMYLCASSPTSGSYNEQFFGPGTRLTVL.

This CDR3 reads CAWQTGDSYEQYF. CDR3 sequence (DNA): TGTGCCTGGCAGACAGGGGATTCCTACGAGCAGTACTTC. The chain is built from TRBV30 and TRBJ2-7; 8 positions agree with TRBD1. Germline CDR1 reads GTSNPN; CDR2 reads SVGIG (reference sequence). V trimming: 5 bases; J trimming: 1 base; junction bases outside the gene matches: 4. This CDR3 is 13 amino acids long.

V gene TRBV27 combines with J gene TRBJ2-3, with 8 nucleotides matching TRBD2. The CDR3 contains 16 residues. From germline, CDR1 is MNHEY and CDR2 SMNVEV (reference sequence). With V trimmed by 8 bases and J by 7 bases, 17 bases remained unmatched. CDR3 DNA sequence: TGTGCCAGCGCTACCTCCTTAGCGGGGAGCGGGCATACGCAGTATTTT. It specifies CASATSLAGSGHTQYF.

CDR3 sequence reads: CASSQQGASEAFF. The CDR3 DNA is TGTGCCAGCAGCCAACAGGGAGCCTCTGAAGCTTTCTTT. The gene calls are TRBV7-2 and TRBJ1-1; D is possibly TRBD1 (6 bases). This CDR3 is 13 amino acids long. The V end lost 5 bases, the J end lost 6 bases, and 13 bases lay between the germline ends. Germline CDR1 is SGHTA and CDR2 is FQGNSA.

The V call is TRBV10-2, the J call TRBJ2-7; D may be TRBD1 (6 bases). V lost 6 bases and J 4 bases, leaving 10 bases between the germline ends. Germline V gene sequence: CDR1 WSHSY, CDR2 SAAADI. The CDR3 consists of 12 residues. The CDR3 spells CASSWTAYEQYF. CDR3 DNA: TGCGCCAGCAGCTGGACAGCGTACGAGCAGTACTTC.

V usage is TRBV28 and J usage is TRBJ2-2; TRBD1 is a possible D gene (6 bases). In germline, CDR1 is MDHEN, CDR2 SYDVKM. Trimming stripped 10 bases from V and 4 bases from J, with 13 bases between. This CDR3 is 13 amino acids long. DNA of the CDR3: TGTGCCATAAGGGGGAAAAGCACCGGGGAGCTGTTTTTT. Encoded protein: CAIRGKSTGELFF.

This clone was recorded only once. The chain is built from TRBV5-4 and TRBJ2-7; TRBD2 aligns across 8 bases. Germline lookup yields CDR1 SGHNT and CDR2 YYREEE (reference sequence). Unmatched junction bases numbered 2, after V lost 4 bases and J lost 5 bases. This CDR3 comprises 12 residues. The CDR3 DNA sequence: TGTGCCAGCAGCCAAGCGGGGGACGAGCAGTACTTC. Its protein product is CASSQAGDEQYF.

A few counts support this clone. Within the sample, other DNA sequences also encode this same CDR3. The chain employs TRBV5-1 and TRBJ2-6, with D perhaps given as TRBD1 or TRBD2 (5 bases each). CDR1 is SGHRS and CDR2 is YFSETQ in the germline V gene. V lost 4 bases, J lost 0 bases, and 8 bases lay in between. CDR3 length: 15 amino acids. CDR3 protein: CASSPGTSGANVLTF. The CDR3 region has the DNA TGCGCCAGCAGCCCAGGGACCTCTGGGGCCAACGTCCTGACTTTC.

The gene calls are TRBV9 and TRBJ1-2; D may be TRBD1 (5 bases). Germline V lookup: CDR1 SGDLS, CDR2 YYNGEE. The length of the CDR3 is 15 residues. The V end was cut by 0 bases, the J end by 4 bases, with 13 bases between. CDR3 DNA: TGTGCCAGCAGCGTAGCTGTGAGGGGCGCCTATGGCTACACCTTC. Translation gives CASSVAVRGAYGYTF.

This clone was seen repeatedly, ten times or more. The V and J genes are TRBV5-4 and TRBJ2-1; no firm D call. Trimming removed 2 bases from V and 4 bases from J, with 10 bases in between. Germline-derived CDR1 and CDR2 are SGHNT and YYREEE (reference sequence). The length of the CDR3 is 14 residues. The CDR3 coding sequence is TGTGCCAGCAGCTTATCACAACTTTACAATGAGCAGTTCTTC. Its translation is CASSLSQLYNEQFF.

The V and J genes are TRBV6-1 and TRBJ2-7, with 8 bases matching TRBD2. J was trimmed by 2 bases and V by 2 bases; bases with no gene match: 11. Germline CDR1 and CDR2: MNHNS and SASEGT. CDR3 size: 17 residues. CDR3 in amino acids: CASSEILAGTRAYEQYF. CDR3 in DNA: TGTGCCAGCAGTGAAATATTAGCCGGGACTAGGGCCTACGAGCAGTACTTC.

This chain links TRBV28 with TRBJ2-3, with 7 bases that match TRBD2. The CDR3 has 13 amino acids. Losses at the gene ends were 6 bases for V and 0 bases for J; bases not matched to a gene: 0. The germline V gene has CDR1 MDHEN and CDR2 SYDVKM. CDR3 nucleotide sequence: TGTGCCAGCAGGCGGGGGAGCACAGATACGCAGTATTTT. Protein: CASRRGSTDTQYF.

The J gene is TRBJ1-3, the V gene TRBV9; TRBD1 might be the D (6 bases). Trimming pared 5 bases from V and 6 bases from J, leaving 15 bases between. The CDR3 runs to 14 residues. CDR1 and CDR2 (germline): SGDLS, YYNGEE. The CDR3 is CASSIQGLANTIYF. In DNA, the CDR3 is TGTGCCAGCAGTATACAGGGTCTGGCAAACACCATATATTTT.

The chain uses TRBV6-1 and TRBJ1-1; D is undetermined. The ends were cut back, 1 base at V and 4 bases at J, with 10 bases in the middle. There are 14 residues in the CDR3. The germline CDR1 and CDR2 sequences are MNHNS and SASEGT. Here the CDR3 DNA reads TGTGCCAGCAGTGAAGGCCCCTTAGGCACTGAAGCTTTCTTT. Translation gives CASSEGPLGTEAFF.

This CDR3 reads CASSLGGQGDEKLFF. CDR3 in DNA: TGTGCCAGCAGTTTAGGCGGACAGGGCGATGAAAAACTGTTTTTT. The chain links TRBV28 to TRBJ1-4; TRBD1 aligns across 8 bases. Germline assignment: CDR1 MDHEN and CDR2 SYDVKM. The CDR3 totals 15 residues. The J segment lost 6 bases and the V segment lost 2 bases, leaving 5 bases of the junction unmatched.

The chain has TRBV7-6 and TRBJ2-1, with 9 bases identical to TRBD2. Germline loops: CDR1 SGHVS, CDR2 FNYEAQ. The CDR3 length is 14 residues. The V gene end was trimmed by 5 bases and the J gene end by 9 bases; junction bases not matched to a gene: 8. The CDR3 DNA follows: TGTGCCAGCAGCGTGGGACTAGCCATAGGTGAGCAGTTCTTC. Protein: CASSVGLAIGEQFF.

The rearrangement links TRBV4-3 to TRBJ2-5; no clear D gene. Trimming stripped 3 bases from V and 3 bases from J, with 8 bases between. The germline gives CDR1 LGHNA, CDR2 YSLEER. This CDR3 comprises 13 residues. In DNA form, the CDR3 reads TGCGCCAGCAGCCAGGCAAGGGAAGAGACCCAGTACTTC. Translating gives CASSQAREETQYF.

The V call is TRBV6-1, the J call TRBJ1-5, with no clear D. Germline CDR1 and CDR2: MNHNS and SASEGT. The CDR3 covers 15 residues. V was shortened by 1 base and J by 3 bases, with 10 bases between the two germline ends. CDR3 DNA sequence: TGTGCCAGCAGTGAAGGGGGAGGGAACAATCAGCCCCAGCATTTT. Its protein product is CASSEGGGNNQPQHF.

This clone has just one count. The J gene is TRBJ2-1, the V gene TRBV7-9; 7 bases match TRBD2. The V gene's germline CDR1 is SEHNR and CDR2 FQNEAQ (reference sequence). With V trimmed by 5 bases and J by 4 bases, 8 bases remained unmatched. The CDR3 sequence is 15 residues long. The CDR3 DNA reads TGTGCCAGCAGCGAAAAAGCGGGATTGTACAATGAGCAGTTCTTC. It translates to CASSEKAGLYNEQFF.